This T cell receptor beta chain was sequenced during a study of shared clonotypes between healthy human individuals (dated by TCRdb to the early 2020s). Regarding the study in general: The cohort comprised two women and a few men aged 18 to 49 years. Per donor, three plates each were used for CD4 naive and CD4 memory, two for CD8 naive, and one for CD8 memory. To estimate repertoire size and how much clonotypes are shared between individuals, the study performed deep sequencing of blood TCR repertoires from five healthy adults. Libraries were prepared and TCR repertoires were sequenced by different laboratories using diverse techniques, in order to increase sequencing depth and limit assay-specific biases. Per donor, leukapheresis produced somewhere between about 0.94 and 9 billion PBMCs. The study at large found these results: Estimated clonotype richness was generally larger for naive than for memory subsets. Compared with non-shared clonotypes, clonotypes shared by all four sorted-subset donors had higher generation probabilities. Sharing across several donors was observed for 5% to 6.5% of naive CD4, less than 4% of naive CD8, 2.3% of memory CD4, and approximately 0.41% of memory CD8 clonotypes. The genetic and exposure-history diversity represented was limited by the small number of donors. Based on pairwise subsampling, the degree of clonotype sharing among donors was expected to be affected by sequencing depth. Rarefaction of sorted-subset datasets indicated incomplete sequencing despite the large sequencing depth. Sampling was restricted to blood, and TCR repertoires in tissue are likely to differ from TCR repertoires in blood.

Based on the germline V gene (reference sequence), the CDR1 and CDR2 sequences are MNHEY and SMNVEV. The CDR3 covers 13 residues, taking in both the cysteine and the phenylalanine. Here the CDR3 DNA is all that survives: 39 bases in frame from base 1. V is pared back by 6 bases and J by 3 bases, with 11 bases lying between the germline termini. Using the deep immunoSEQ assay, TCR CDR3 regions were amplified from genomic DNA by multiplex PCR. Extracted genomic DNA from each cell subset was spread evenly across all wells of several immunoSEQ 96-well plates, with each plate serving as a replicate. Each replicate PCR for sorted subsets received roughly 0.2 ug genomic DNA, equal to roughly 29,000 T cell genomes. Purified libraries were measured with a Qubit 3.0 fluorometer, size-checked on a Bioanalyzer 2100, and measured again with the KAPA Library Quantification kit. A separate single-read 150-cycle Illumina NextSeq 550 flow cell was used to sequence each immunoSEQ 96-well plate. In the authors' own workflow: Because only junctional sequences without quality scores were contained in the immunoSEQ output, filtering matching that applied to full-length reads could not be performed. Sequences were annotated with PyIR, a Python wrapper for IgBLAST v1.9, and V/J genes and CDR3 were assigned using IMGT germline references. Reads were removed for weak V/J assignments (E-value above 1e-6), missing CDR3, stop codons, out-of-frame junctions, or ambiguous translated residues. A V3J clonotype was defined by an identical inferred V gene, J gene, and CDR3 amino acid sequence. The percentage overlap between two repertoires was calculated by dividing the number of shared unique clonotypes by the size of the smaller repertoire. Richness of each repertoire was evaluated using RTK rarefaction, the Chao1 estimator, and Recon v2.1 estimates of unobserved clonotypes. For all TCRbeta clonotypes obtained by the gDNA method from several donors, generation probabilities were computed with OLGA. The source is immuneACCESS, and TCRdb retained only in-frame sequences with V and J called. Part of the clones is not carried over; for the studies checked, unresolved V genes explain less than half of this, and the remainder is unexplained. V and J calls and clone size are those listed in that table; D and trimming were worked out from the DNA. The sample includes approximately 810,000 clones, with about 92% observed a single time. The ten largest clones capture approximately 25% of the sample.

In this sample, this clone turned up once. Its recognized antigen is unknown. No quality values exist for individual bases; no much larger clone is one base distant. CD8 naive samples were obtained by positive selection for CCR7 among CD45RO-negative cells, yielding a CD45RA+CCR7+ population from which TemRA cells were excluded. Healthy HIV-negative adults with no recently reported acute infections or vaccinations were included as donors. Every donor was a Caucasian adult residing in Nashville, Tennessee, USA. After blood collection by leukapheresis, PBMCs were isolated using Ficoll-Histopaque density gradient centrifugation and then cryopreserved in the vapor phase of liquid nitrogen. Analytical flow cytometry was used to check the purity and quantity of every magnetically sorted T cell population. Genomic DNA was isolated from each sorted fraction and quantified by UV absorbance on a Nanodrop 2000c.

This receptor was identified in a man between 25 and 39 years old in good health. The sequencing input was naive CD8+ T cells sorted from blood. The cell subset or site label, read with the paper, signifies: CD45RA+CCR7+. Recombination joined TRBV27 with TRBJ1-1; perhaps TRBD1 is the D gene, with 5 bases matching. The DNA sequence reads TGTGCCAGCAGGACCACAGGTTACACTGAAGCTTTCTTT. Translated, this gives CASRTTGYTEAFF.